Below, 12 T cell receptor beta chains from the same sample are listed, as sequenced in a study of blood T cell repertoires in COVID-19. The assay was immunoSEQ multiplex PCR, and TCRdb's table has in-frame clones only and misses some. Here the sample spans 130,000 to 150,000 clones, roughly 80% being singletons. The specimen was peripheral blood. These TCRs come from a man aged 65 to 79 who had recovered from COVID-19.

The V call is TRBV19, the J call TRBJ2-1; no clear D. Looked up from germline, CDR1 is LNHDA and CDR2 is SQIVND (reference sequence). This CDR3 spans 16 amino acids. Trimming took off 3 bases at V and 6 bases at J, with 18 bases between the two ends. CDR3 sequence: CASSINFAPTFNEQFF. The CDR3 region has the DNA TGTGCCAGTAGTATCAACTTCGCCCCGACTTTCAATGAGCAGTTCTTC.

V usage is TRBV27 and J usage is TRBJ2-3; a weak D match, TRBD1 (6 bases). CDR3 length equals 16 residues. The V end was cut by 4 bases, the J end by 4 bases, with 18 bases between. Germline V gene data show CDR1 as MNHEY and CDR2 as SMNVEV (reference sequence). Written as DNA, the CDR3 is TGTGCCAGCAGTTCCCTAAGCAGGGGTCTTGCAGATACGCAGTATTTT. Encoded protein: CASSSLSRGLADTQYF.

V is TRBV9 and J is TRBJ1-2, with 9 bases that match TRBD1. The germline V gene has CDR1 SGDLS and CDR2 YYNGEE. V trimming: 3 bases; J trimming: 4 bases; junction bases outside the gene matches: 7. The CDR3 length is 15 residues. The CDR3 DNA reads TGTGCCAGCAGCGCTACAGGGGGCGGTGTCTATGGCTACACCTTC. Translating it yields CASSATGGGVYGYTF.

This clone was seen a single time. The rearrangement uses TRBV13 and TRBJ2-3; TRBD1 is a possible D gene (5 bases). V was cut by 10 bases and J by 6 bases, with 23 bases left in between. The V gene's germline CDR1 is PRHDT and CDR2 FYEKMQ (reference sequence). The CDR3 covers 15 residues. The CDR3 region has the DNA TGTGCCACAACTGCCCCAGGGTCCCTCAGGGATACGCAGTATTTT. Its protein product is CATTAPGSLRDTQYF. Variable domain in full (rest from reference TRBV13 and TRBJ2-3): AAGVIQSPRHLIKEKRETATLKCYPIPRHDTVYWYQQGPGQDPQFLISFYEKMQSDKGSIPDRFSAQQFSDYHSELNMSSLELGDSALYFCATTAPGSLRDTQYFGPGTRLTVL.

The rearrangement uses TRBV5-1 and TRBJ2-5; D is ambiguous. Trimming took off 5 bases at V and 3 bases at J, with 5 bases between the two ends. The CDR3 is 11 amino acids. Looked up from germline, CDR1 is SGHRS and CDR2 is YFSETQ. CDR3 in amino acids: CASRLKETQYF. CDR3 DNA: TGCGCCAGCAGACTAAAAGAGACCCAGTACTTC.

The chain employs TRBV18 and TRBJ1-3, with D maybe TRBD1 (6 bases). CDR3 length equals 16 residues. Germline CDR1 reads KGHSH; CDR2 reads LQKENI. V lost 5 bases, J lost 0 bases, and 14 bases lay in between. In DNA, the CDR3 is TGTGCCAGCTCAGAGCAACAGGGCCTCTCTGGAAACACCATATATTTT. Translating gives CASSEQQGLSGNTIYF.

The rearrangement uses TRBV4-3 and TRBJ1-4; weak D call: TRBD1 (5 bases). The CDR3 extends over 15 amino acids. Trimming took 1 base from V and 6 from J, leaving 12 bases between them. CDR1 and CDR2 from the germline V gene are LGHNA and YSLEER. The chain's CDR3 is CASSQVWGEDEKLFF. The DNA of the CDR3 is TGCGCCAGCAGCCAAGTCTGGGGGGAGGATGAAAAACTGTTTTTT.

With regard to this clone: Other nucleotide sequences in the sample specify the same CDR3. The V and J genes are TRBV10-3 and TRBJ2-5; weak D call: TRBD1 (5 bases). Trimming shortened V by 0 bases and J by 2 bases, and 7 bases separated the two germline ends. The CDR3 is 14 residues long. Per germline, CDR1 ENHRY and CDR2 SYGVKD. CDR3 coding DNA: TGTGCCATCAGTGAGTCGTCAGGGCAAGAGACCCAGTACTTC. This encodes CAISESSGQETQYF.

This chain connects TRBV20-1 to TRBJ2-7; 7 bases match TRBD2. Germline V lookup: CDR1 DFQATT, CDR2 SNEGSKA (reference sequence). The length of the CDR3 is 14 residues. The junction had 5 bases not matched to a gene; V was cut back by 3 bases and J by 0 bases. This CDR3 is CSASMWTSSYEQYF. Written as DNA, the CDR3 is TGCAGTGCTAGTATGTGGACTAGCTCCTACGAGCAGTACTTC.

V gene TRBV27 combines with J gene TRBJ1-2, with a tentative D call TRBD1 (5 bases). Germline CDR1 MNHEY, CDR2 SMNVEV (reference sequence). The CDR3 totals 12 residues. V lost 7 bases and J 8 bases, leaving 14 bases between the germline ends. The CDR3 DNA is TGTGCCAGCAACGGAGGGGCTGGGGGCTACACCTTC. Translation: CASNGGAGGYTF.

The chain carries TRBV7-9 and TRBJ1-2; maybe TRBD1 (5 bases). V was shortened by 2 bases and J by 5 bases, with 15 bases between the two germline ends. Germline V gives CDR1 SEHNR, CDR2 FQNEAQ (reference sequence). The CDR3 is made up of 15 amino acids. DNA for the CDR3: TGTGCCAGCAGCTTAAGTGGGGCGCTTTTTTATGGCTACACCTTC. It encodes CASSLSGALFYGYTF.

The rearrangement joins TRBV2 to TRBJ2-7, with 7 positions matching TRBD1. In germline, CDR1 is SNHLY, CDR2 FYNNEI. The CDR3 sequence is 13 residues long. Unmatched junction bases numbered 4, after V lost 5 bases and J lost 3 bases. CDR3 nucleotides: TGTGCCAGCAGTCCAGGACAGGACTACGAGCAGTACTTC. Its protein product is CASSPGQDYEQYF.